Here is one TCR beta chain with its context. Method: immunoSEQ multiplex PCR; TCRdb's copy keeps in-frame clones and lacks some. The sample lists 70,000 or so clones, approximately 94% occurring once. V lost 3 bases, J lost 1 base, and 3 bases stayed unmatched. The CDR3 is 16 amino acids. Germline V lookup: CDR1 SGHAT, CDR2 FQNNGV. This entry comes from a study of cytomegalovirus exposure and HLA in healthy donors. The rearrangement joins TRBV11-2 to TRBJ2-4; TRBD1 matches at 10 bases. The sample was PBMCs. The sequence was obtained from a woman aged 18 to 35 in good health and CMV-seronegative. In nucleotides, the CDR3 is TGTGCCAGCAGCTTGACAGGGGGCGCGGCCAAAAACATTCAGTACTTC. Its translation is CASSLTGGAAKNIQYF.